The source of this T cell receptor (beta chain) is a study of beta chain features in type 1 diabetes (dated by TCRdb to 2016 to 2019). In terms of the full investigation: Patients and healthy donors did not differ in mean age, gender distribution, total cell number or subset yield. In the study, TCRB repertoires of sorted circulating CD4+ T cell subsets from recently diagnosed type 1 diabetes patients were compared with those of matched healthy donors. Regulatory and stem cell-like memory subsets were isolated from only 8 patients and about 8 healthy donors, whereas naive and central memory subsets came from all 28 donors. A total of around 110,000,000 sorted cells were examined across all samples, and RNA yield correlated strongly with the number of cells per subset. Overall results and qualifications from the work: Type 1 diabetes patients showed a moderate but significant shortening of TCRB CDR3 length in all four CD4+ subsets. At VDJ recombination sites, type 1 diabetes patients had fewer insertions and more deleted nucleotides, which implies abnormalities in thymic rearrangement. Because small numbers of individuals were included in the HLA sub-analyses, any influence of HLA type on TCRB rearrangement was left unresolved. Sequencing cDNA rather than genomic DNA could over-represent highly expressing activated cells, although activation and CD3 levels did not differ between groups. PCR may preferentially amplify shorter templates, but because patient and control samples were amplified and corrected together, any resulting skew would affect both groups equally. The naive, central memory and regulatory TCRB repertoires appeared to resemble one another more closely among patients than among healthy donors.

This clone appeared a few times. Its antigen is still unknown. No base quality values were provided; no much bigger clone lies one nucleotide off. CDR1 and CDR2 are drawn from the germline V gene (reference sequence): SEHNR, FQNEAQ. The CDR3 runs 14 amino acids, cysteine and phenylalanine included. Only the CDR3 DNA is retained, 42 bases long and in frame from the first base. The junction carries 12 bases between V and J, which are trimmed by 1 base and 6 bases respectively. The entire amount of isolated RNA was reverse transcribed using the High Capacity cDNA Reverse Transcription Kit, so the sequenced TCRB transcripts were expressed ones. Deep immunoSEQ sequencing was performed on naive, central memory and regulatory T cell samples, with an average of around 3.5 million total reads per sample. Sorted cells were lysed in RLT buffer, and RNA was extracted using DNase-treated RNeasy Micro or Mini kits according to cell number. To prevent cross-contamination, every cell subset was processed on its own, while patient and healthy donor samples were processed together. The immunoSEQ multiplex PCR was used to amplify TCRB sequences from cDNA, generating 87-bp fragments that spanned the CDR3 region. The amplicons were sequenced using the Illumina HiSeq platform. In the source study's methods: Synthetic template baselines were used to correct PCR bias computationally, reads within Hamming distance 2 were collapsed together, and singletons that could not be merged were discarded. Reads were aligned to IMGT to assign V, D and J genes, CDR3 length, and insertions or deletions at six rearrangement sites. Within each subset, clonotype counts were normalized to sorted cell number, after which true diversity and Gini coefficients were computed with the tcR R package. The overlap coefficient, calculated on TCRB nucleotide sequences, was used to quantify repertoire sharing. Out-of-frame TCRB sequences from naive cells were analyzed as a proxy for the pre-selection repertoire. The immuneACCESS repertoire file appears here via TCRdb, limited to in-frame rearrangements. These files lack a portion of the clones; in checked studies, under half of the deficit traces to unresolved V genes, and the cause of the others is not known. D and trimming come from the DNA, and the V and J calls and clone size come from that table. The sample table shows nearly 700,000 clones, and 13% are seen once. The ten biggest clones cover 0.022% of the sample.

Each donor gave one peripheral blood draw, approximately 100 mL on average, collected into heparinised tubes. Using a panel that included CD45RO, CCR7, CD25, CD127, CD95 and CD27, naive, central memory, regulatory and stem cell-like memory CD4+ T cells were sorted on a BD FACSAria II. Every sorted population had a purity above 95%. Right away, PBMCs were isolated by Lymphoprep density gradient centrifugation and were stained directly, with no culture step. To minimize batch effects, samples were stained and sorted in pairs, one healthy donor with one patient per experiment. Sequencing was carried out using naive CD4+ T cells from blood. What the cell subset or site label conveys for this sample: true naive CD4+ T cells. This receptor was taken from a man between 18 and 29 years old with type 1 diabetes. The sequence is built from TRBV7-9 and TRBJ1-1; the D segment cannot be called with confidence. The CDR3 has the sequence CASSLDVKLAEAFF. In nucleotides, the sequence is TGTGCCAGCAGCTTAGACGTTAAATTGGCTGAAGCTTTCTTT.